A single sample gave rise to the 8 T cell receptor beta chains below, sequenced in a study of T cell responses to AZD1222 COVID-19 vaccine. This table comes from immunoSEQ multiplex PCR, and its TCRdb copy is limited to in-frame clones, with some not included. Among under 95,000 clones listed, around nine tenths were seen once. Sequenced material: peripheral blood, taken 28 days after the second AZD1222 dose. Every receptor here comes from an adult who received the AZD1222 COVID-19 vaccine.

V is TRBV7-6 and J is TRBJ1-1; D not certain. Germline-derived CDR1 and CDR2 are SGHVS and FNYEAQ. The CDR3 consists of 13 residues. The V end lost 5 bases, the J end lost 0 bases, and 7 bases lay between the germline ends. The CDR3 protein is CASSIQMNTEAFF. The CDR3 DNA follows: TGTGCCAGCAGCATACAGATGAACACTGAAGCTTTCTTT. Full variable domain (outside the CDR3, taken from reference TRBV7-6 and TRBJ1-1): GAGVSQSPRYKVTKRGQDVALRCDPISGHVSLYWYRQALGQGPEFLTYFNYEAQQDKSGLPNDRFSAERPEGSISTLTIQRTEQRDSAMYRCASSIQMNTEAFFGQGTRLTVV.

J is TRBJ2-1 and V is TRBV19, with D tentatively TRBD2 (6 bases). This CDR3 is 13 amino acids long. CDR1 and CDR2 from the germline V gene are LNHDA and SQIVND (reference sequence). Trimming cost V 6 bases and J 5 bases, with 11 bases left between them. CDR3 in amino acids: CASRLAGNNEQFF. The DNA for the CDR3 is TGTGCCAGTAGGCTGGCGGGAAACAATGAGCAGTTCTTC. The entire variable domain, with the rest obtained from reference TRBV19 and TRBJ2-1, is as follows: DGGITQSPKYLFRKEGQNVTLSCEQNLNHDAMYWYRQDPGQGLRLIYYSQIVNDFQKGDIAEGYSVSREKKESFPLTVTSAQKNPTAFYLCASRLAGNNEQFFGPGTRLTVL.

In this sample, this clone turned up once. V is TRBV7-9 and J is TRBJ1-6; D may be TRBD1 (6 bases). V lost 1 base, J lost 4 bases, and 8 bases lay in between. CDR1 and CDR2 from the germline V gene are SEHNR and FQNEAQ (reference sequence). The CDR3 is 15 amino acids. CDR3 in amino acids: CASSLDGTYNSPLHF. The CDR3 DNA sequence: TGTGCCAGCAGCTTAGATGGGACATATAATTCACCCCTCCACTTT. Full variable domain (missing parts from reference TRBV7-9 and TRBJ1-6): DTGVSQNPRHKITKRGQNVTFRCDPISEHNRLYWYRQTLGQGPEFLTYFQNEAQLEKSRLLSDRFSAERPKGSFSTLEIQRTEQGDSAMYLCASSLDGTYNSPLHFGNGTRLTVT.

This clone was recorded only once. The gene calls are TRBV7-9 and TRBJ2-7; weak D call: TRBD1 (6 bases). Trimming shortened V by 5 bases and J by 1 base, and 18 bases separated the two germline ends. CDR3 length: 16 residues. Germline V gene lookup returns CDR1 SEHNR and CDR2 FQNEAQ (reference sequence). The CDR3 reads CASSTAGTWGSYEQYF. The CDR3 region has the DNA TGTGCCAGCAGCACCGCCGGGACATGGGGTTCCTACGAGCAGTACTTC.

This chain connects TRBV28 to TRBJ1-2; possibly TRBD1 for D (5 bases). V lost 11 bases to trimming and J lost 0 bases, with 16 bases between them. Germline CDR1 and CDR2: MDHEN and SYDVKM. The length of the CDR3 is 14 residues. CDR3 coding DNA: TGTGCCCTCAGTAGACAGCTAGCTAACTATGGCTACACCTTC. Amino acid sequence: CALSRQLANYGYTF.

J is TRBJ2-1 and V is TRBV5-1; D possibly corresponds to TRBD2 (6 bases). The CDR3 has 16 amino acids. Germline values: CDR1 SGHRS, CDR2 YFSETQ. Trimming took off 1 base at V and 1 base at J, with 12 bases between the two ends. CDR3 nucleotide sequence: TGCGCCAGCAGCTTGACCGCTAGCGAGTCCTACAATGAGCAGTTCTTC. This translates into CASSLTASESYNEQFF.

V and J are TRBV4-2 and TRBJ2-1, with D perhaps being TRBD1 or TRBD2 (5 bases each). The CDR3 consists of 16 residues. V was pared by 0 bases and J by 4 bases, with 13 bases between. CDR1 is LGHNA, CDR2 YNFKEQ, per germline. The CDR3 DNA is TGTGCCAGCAGCCAAGATTTTGGCAGGGAGTACAATGAGCAGTTCTTC. Translating it yields CASSQDFGREYNEQFF.

This clone was seen a handful of times. V usage is TRBV25-1 and J usage is TRBJ1-5, with D perhaps TRBD1 (5 bases). V lost 1 base to trimming and J lost 2 bases, with 9 bases between them. The CDR3 contains 15 residues. Germline V gives CDR1 MGHDK, CDR2 SYGVNS. As DNA, the CDR3 is TGTGCCAGCAGTGAATCGGGGGGACGCAATCAGCCCCAGCATTTT. Translated, it gives CASSESGGRNQPQHF.